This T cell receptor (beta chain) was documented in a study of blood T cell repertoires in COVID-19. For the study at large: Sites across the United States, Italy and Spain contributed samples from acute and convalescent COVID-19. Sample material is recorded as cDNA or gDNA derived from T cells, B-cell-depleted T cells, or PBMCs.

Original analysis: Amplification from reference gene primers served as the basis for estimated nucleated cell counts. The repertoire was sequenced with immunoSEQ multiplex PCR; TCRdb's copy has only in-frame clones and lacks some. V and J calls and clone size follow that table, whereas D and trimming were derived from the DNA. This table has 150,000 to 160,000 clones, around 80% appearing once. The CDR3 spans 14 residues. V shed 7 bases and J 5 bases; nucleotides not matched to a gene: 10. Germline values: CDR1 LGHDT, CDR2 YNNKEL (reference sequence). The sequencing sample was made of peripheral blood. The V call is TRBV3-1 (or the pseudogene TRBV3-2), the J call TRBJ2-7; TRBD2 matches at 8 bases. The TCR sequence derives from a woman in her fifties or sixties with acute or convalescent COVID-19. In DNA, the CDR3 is TGTGCCAGCAAGGTCGGGGGGACTAGTAACGAGCAGTACTTC. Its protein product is CASKVGGTSNEQYF.